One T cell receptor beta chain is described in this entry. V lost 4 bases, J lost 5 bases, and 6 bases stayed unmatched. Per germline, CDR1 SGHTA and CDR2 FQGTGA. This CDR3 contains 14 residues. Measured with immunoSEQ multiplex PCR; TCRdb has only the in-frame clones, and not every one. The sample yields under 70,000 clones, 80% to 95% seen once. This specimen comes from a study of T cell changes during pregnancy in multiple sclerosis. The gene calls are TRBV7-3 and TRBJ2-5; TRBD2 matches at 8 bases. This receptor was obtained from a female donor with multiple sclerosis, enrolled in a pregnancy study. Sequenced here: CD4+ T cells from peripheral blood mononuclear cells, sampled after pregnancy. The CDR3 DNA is TGTGCCAGCAGCTGGACGGGGGGGCGGGAGACCCAGTACTTC. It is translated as CASSWTGGRETQYF.